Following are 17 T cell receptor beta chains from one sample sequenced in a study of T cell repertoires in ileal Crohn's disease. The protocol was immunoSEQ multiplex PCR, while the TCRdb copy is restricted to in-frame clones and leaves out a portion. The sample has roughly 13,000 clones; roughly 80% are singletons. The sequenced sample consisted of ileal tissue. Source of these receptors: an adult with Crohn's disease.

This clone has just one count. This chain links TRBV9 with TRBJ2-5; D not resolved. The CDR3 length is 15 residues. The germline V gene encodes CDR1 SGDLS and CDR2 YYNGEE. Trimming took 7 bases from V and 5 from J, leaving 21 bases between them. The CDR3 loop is CASQRTWSQTETQYF. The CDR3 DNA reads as TGTGCCAGCCAAAGAACTTGGTCTCAAACGGAGACCCAGTACTTC.

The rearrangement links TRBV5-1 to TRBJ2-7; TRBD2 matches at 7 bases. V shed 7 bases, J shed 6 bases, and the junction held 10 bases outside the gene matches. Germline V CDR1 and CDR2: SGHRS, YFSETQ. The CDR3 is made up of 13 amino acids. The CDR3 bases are TGCGCCAGCGGAGAGCGGGGCCTCGGCGAGCAGTACTTC. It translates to CASGERGLGEQYF. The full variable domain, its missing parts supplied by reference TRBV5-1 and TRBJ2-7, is KAGVTQTPRYLIKTRGQQVTLSCSPISGHRSVSWYQQTPGQGLQFLFEYFSETQRNKGNFPGRFSGRQFSNSRSEMNVSTLELGDSALYLCASGERGLGEQYFGPGTRLTVT.

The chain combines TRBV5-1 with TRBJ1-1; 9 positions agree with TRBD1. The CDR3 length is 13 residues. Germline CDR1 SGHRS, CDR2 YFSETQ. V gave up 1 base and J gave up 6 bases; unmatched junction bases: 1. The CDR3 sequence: CASSLTGGAEAFF. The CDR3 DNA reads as TGCGCCAGCAGCTTGACAGGGGGCGCTGAAGCTTTCTTT.

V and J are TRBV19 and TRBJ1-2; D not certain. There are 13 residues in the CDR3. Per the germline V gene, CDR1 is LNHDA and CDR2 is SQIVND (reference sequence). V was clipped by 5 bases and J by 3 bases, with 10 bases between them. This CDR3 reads CASSSGSDYGYTF. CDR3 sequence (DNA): TGTGCCAGTAGTTCCGGGTCGGACTATGGCTACACCTTC.

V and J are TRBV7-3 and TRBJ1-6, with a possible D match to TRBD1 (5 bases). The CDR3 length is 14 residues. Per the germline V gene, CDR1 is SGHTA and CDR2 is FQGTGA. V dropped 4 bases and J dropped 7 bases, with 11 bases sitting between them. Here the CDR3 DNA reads TGTGCCAGCAGCTCTGCGGGGGGGAATTCACCCCTCCACTTT. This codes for CASSSAGGNSPLHF.

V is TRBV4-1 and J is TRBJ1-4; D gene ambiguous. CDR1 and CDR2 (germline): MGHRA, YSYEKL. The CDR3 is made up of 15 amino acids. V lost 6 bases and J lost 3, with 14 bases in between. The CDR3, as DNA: TGCGCCAGCAGGTTGGAGTATCGGGCTAATGAAAAACTGTTTTTT. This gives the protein CASRLEYRANEKLFF.

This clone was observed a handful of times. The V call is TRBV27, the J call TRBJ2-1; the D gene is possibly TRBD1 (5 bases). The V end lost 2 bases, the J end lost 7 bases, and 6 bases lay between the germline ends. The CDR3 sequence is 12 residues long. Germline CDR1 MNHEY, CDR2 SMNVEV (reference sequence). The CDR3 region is CASSLRGNEQFF. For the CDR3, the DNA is TGTGCCAGCAGTTTAAGGGGAAATGAGCAGTTCTTC.

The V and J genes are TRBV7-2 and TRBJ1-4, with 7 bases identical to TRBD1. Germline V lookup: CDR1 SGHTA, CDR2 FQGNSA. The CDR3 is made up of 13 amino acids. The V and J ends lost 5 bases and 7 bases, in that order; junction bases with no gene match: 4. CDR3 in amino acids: CASSQRQGEKLFF. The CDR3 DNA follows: TGTGCCAGCAGCCAACGACAGGGTGAAAAACTGTTTTTT. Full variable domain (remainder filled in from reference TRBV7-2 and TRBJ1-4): GAGVSQSPSNKVTEKGKDVELRCDPISGHTALYWYRQSLGQGLEFLIYFQGNSAPDKSGLPSDRFSAERTGGSVSTLTIQRTQQEDSAVYLCASSQRQGEKLFFGSGTQLSVL.

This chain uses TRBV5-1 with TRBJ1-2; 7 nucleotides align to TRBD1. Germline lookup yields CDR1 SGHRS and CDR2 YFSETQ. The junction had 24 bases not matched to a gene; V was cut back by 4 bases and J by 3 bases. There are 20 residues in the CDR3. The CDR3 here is CASSPGQPYGGPQKHYGYTF. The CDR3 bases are TGCGCCAGCAGCCCGGGACAGCCCTACGGGGGTCCCCAAAAACACTATGGCTACACCTTC.

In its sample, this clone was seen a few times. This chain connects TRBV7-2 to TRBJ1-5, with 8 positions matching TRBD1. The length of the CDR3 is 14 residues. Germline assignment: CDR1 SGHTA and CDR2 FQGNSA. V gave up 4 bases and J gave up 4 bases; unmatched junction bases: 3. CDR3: CASSYRQGNQPQHF. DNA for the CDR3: TGTGCCAGCAGCTACCGACAGGGGAATCAGCCCCAGCATTTT.

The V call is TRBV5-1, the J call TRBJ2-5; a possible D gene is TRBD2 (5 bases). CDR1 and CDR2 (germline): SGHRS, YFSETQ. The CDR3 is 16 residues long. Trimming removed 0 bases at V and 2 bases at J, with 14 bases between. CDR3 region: CASSLGLPRGQETQYF. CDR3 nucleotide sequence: TGCGCCAGCAGCTTGGGTCTCCCCCGGGGACAAGAGACCCAGTACTTC.

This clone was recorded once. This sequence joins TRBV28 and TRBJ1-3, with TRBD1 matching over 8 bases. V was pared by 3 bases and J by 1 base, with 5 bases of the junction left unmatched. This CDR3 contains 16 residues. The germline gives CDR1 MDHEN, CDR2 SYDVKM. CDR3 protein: CASSFGQGASGNTIYF. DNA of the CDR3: TGTGCCAGCAGTTTCGGGCAGGGGGCTTCTGGAAACACCATATATTTT.

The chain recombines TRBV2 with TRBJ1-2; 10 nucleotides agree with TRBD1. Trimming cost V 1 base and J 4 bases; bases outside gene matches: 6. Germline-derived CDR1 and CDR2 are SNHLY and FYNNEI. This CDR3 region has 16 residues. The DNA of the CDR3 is TGTGCCAGCAGTGAAGAGACAGGGGGCGTCATCTATGGCTACACCTTC. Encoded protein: CASSEETGGVIYGYTF. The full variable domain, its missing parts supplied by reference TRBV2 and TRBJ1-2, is EPEVTQTPSHQVTQMGQEVILRCVPISNHLYFYWYRQILGQKVEFLVSFYNNEISEKSEIFDDQFSVERPDGSNFTLKIRSTKLEDSAMYFCASSEETGGVIYGYTFGSGTRLTVV.

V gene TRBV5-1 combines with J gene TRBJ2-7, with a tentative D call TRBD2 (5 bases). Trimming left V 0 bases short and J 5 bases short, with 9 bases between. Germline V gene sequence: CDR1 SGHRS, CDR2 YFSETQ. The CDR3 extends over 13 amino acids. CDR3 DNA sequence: TGCGCCAGCAGCTTGGAACGAGCGGACGAGCAGTACTTC. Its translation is CASSLERADEQYF. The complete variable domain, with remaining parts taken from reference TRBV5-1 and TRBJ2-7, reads KAGVTQTPRYLIKTRGQQVTLSCSPISGHRSVSWYQQTPGQGLQFLFEYFSETQRNKGNFPGRFSGRQFSNSRSEMNVSTLELGDSALYLCASSLERADEQYFGPGTRLTVT.

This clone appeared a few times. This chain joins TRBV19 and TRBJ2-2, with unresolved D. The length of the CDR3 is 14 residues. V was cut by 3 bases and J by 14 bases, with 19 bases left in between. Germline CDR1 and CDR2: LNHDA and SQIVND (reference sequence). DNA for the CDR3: TGTGCCAGTAGTATCCCCGACGGGTTTCGGCAACTGTTTTTT. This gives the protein CASSIPDGFRQLFF.

As DNA, the CDR3 is TGTGCCACCAGCAATCGCGCCACAGGGGTGCTTTGGCCCCAGCATTTT. It yields the protein CATSNRATGVLWPQHF. The chain uses TRBV15 and TRBJ1-5; 7 bases are a match to TRBD1. After removal of 4 bases from V and 9 bases from J, the junction contained 15 bases not matched to a gene. The V gene's germline CDR1 is LNHNV and CDR2 YYDKDF (reference sequence). The CDR3 covers 16 residues. The full variable domain, in which reference TRBV15 and TRBJ1-5 provide the parts outside the CDR3, is DAMVIQNPRYQVTQFGKPVTLSCSQTLNHNVMYWYQQKSSQAPKLLFHYYDKDFNNEADTPDNFQSRRPNTSFCFLDIRSPGLGDTAMYLCATSNRATGVLWPQHFGDGTRLSIL.

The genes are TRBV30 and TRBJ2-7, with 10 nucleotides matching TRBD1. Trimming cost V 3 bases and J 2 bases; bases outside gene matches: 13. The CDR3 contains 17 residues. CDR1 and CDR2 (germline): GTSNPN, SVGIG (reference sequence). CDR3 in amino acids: CAWSDHKPGTGAYEQYF. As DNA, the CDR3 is TGTGCCTGGAGCGACCACAAACCCGGGACAGGGGCCTACGAGCAGTACTTC.